This T cell receptor beta chain was profiled in a study of blood T cell repertoires in COVID-19. Some clones are missing from TCRdb's copy, which holds only in-frame ones; the method was immunoSEQ multiplex PCR. The repertoire holds about 120,000 clones, approximately 90% seen once, with approximately 30% in the top ten. The trim removed 5 bases at V and 3 bases at J, leaving 4 bases unmatched. Germline V CDR1 and CDR2: MNHEY, SVGAGI. This CDR3 comprises 14 residues. The sample consisted of peripheral blood. The chain couples TRBV6-5 to TRBJ1-5; 7 bases align to TRBD1. This sequence originates from a man between 65 and 85 years old with active or convalescent COVID-19. The CDR3 loop is CASSRQGPNQPQHF. In DNA, the CDR3 is TGTGCCAGCAGTCGACAGGGTCCCAATCAGCCCCAGCATTTT.